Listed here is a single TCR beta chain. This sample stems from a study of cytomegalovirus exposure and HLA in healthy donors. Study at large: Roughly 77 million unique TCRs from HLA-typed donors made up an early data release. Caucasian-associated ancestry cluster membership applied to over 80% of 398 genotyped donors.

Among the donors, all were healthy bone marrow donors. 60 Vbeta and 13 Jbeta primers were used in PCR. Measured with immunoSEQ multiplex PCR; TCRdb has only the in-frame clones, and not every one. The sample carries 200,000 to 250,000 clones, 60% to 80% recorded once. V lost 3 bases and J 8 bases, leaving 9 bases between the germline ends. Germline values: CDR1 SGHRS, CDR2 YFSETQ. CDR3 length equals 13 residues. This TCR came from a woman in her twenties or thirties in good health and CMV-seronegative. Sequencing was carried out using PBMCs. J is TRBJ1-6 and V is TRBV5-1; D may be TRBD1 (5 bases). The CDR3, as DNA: TGCGCCAGCAGCTGGGGGGGGGATTCACCCCTCCACTTT. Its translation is CASSWGGDSPLHF.